A selection of T cell receptor beta chains follows, all from one sample in a study of post-analysis software for immune sequencing data. TCRdb reprocessed the PCR reads with MiXCR, giving one entry per CDR3 protein. The sample consists of 800,000 to 950,000 distinct CDR3 sequences, around 53% of them appearing once. Sequences were obtained from blood. These receptors came from a girl aged 10 to 17 with multiple sclerosis. The CDR3 runs from the conserved cysteine through the conserved F or W. The D gene is left open where the match is weak. A row's size may be missing; if present it is once, few, many or a size class.

TRBV5-1	NA	TRBJ1-2	NA	CASSLASPGGYGYTF	TGCGCCAGCAGCTTGGCCTCCCCAGGCGGCTATGGCTACACCTTC
TRBV3-1	NA	TRBJ1-1	NA	CASSPPGHTEAFF	TGTGCCAGCAGCCCTCCGGGGCACACTGAAGCTTTCTTT
TRBV29-1	TRBD1	TRBJ2-3	few	CSFNGRQGVLTDTQYF	TGCAGCTTTAACGGGAGACAGGGGGTCTTAACAGATACGCAGTATTTT
TRBV12-3/TRBV12-4	NA	TRBJ1-6	once	CASGRAGTRDSPLHF	TGTGCCAGCGGTCGGGCCGGGACACGGGATTCACCCCTCCACTTT
TRBV2	NA	TRBJ1-2	few	CASIPRDGDGYTF	TGTGCCAGCATCCCTAGGGACGGCGATGGCTACACCTTC
TRBV29-1	NA	TRBJ2-3	few	CSVVPPWRDTDTQYF	TGCAGCGTCGTACCACCTTGGAGGGACACAGATACGCAGTATTTT
TRBV14	NA	TRBJ2-7	NA	CASSQEYSLGAYEQYF	TGTGCCAGCAGCCAAGAGTACAGCCTAGGAGCCTACGAGCAGTACTTC
TRBV6-1	NA	TRBJ2-1	NA	CASSQGPAAKYNEQFF	TGTGCCAGCAGTCAAGGACCGGCGGCGAAATACAATGAGCAGTTCTTC
TRBV5-1	TRBD1	TRBJ1-5	NA	CASSFGTGGNNQPQHF	TGCGCCAGCAGCTTTGGGACAGGGGGCAACAATCAGCCCCAGCATTTT
TRBV29-1	NA	TRBJ1-2	few	CSVLGHRVNYGYTF	TGCAGCGTGCTGGGACATCGAGTGAACTATGGCTACACCTTC
TRBV29-1	NA	TRBJ2-5	NA	CSVERRAETQETQYF	TGCAGCGTTGAACGACGAGCGGAGACTCAAGAGACCCAGTACTTC
TRBV12-3/TRBV12-4	TRBD2	TRBJ2-3	few	CASSLGRLAGVPSTDTQYF	TGTGCCAGCAGTTTAGGGCGGCTAGCGGGAGTCCCGAGCACAGATACGCAGTATTTT
TRBV5-1	TRBD1	TRBJ1-5	once	CASSPRQGDQPQHF	TGCGCCAGCAGCCCACGACAGGGTGATCAGCCCCAGCATTTT
TRBV5-1	TRBD2	TRBJ2-3	NA	CASSPRTSGSQDTQYF	TGCGCCAGCAGCCCAAGGACTAGCGGTAGCCAGGATACGCAGTATTTT
TRBV6-6	TRBD2	TRBJ2-7	NA	CASNTIAGESYEQYF	TGTGCCAGCAATACTATAGCGGGAGAATCCTACGAGCAGTACTTC
TRBV27	TRBD2	TRBJ2-3	NA	CASIPTPRGVGTDTQYF	TGTGCCAGCATTCCTACCCCTCGGGGGGTAGGCACAGATACGCAGTATTTT
TRBV18	TRBD2	TRBJ2-7	NA	CASSPTSEAYEQYF	TGTGCCAGCTCACCTACTAGCGAGGCCTACGAGCAGTACTTC
TRBV7-3	TRBD2	TRBJ2-4	few	CASSSTGLATGEQYF	TGTGCCAGCAGCTCCACAGGACTAGCGACGGGGGAGCAGTACTTC
TRBV20-1	TRBD2	TRBJ2-1	NA	CSAVRGGGGAYNEQFF	TGCAGTGCTGTACGTGGCGGCGGGGGGGCCTACAATGAGCAGTTCTTC